This T cell receptor (beta chain) was recorded in a study of blood T cell repertoires in COVID-19. In the study overall: Nucleic acid was either cDNA or gDNA, and it came from T cells, B-cell-depleted T cells, or PBMCs.

This CDR3 has 13 residues. Deletions cut 4 bases from V and 2 bases from J, with 7 bases between. The germline CDR1 and CDR2 sequences are WNHNN and SYGVQD (reference sequence). Source study methods: How many nucleated cells were present was estimated from reference gene primer amplification. The repertoire was sequenced with immunoSEQ multiplex PCR; TCRdb's copy has only in-frame clones and lacks some. From that table come the V and J calls and clone size; the DNA was used to work out D and trimming. The sample carries 150,000 to 200,000 clones, roughly 84% recorded once. The study recruited exposed participants who had met a COVID-19 case within 2 weeks before entry.

This sequence originates from a woman in her twenties or thirties who had been exposed to COVID-19. Sample: PBMCs or T cells enriched from blood (not recorded which). This chain connects TRBV10-1 to TRBJ2-3; TRBD1 might be the D (5 bases). In nucleotides, the CDR3 is TGCGCCAGCAGTGGACAGTCCACAGATACGCAGTATTTT. This codes for CASSGQSTDTQYF.